The 3 T cell receptor beta chains given below trace back to one sample, sequenced in a study of blood T cells in healthy people across ages. The authors ran a second PCR of 7 to 11 cycles using a sample-barcoded 5' primer and a J-beta primer mix. Via MiXCR, TCRdb re-called the 5' RACE reads, giving one row per CDR3 protein. Counted here are about 1.8 million distinct CDR3 sequences, around half occurring once; the ten biggest clones make up around 2.1%. The sequenced sample consisted of blood. These receptors came from a woman aged 40 to 50 in good health.

The chain joins TRBV5-1 to TRBJ2-1; 9 bases align to TRBD1. Gene TRBJ2-7 matches the end of the DNA better, so the J call may be wrong. CDR1 and CDR2 from the germline V gene are SGHRS and YFSETQ. The CDR3 runs to 18 residues. The CDR3 protein is CASSLAFGTGLSYNEQYF. CDR3 coding DNA: TGCGCCAGCAGCTTGGCTTTCGGGACAGGGCTATCCTACAATGAGCAGTACTTC.

Only a few counts were recorded for this clonotype. Relative to the germline gene, one junction end is altered; a read error may explain this. The chain couples TRBV7-9 to TRBJ2-5, with 11 bases lining up with TRBD2. Germline CDR1 and CDR2: SEHNR and FQNEAQ (reference sequence). The CDR3 has 16 amino acids. CDR3 sequence reads: CASSLKLAGDQETQYF. DNA of the CDR3: TGTGCTAGCAGCTTAAAACTAGCGGGGGACCAAGAGACCCAGTACTTC.

The rearrangement joins TRBV28 to TRBJ2-4; the D is unclear. Germline V lookup: CDR1 MDHEN, CDR2 SYDVKM. The CDR3 is 15 amino acids. V lost 3 bases and J lost 1, with 10 bases in between. The CDR3 loop reads CASSFGSLAKNIQYF. Written as DNA, the CDR3 is TGTGCCAGCAGTTTCGGGTCCTTGGCCAAAAACATTCAGTACTTC.